The 9 T cell receptor beta chains presented below share a single source sample, sequenced in a study of OX40 agonist ivuxolimab in advanced cancers. The repertoire was sequenced with immunoSEQ multiplex PCR; TCRdb's copy has only in-frame clones and lacks some. The table has approximately 52,000 clones, around four fifths seen once. Sequences were derived from CD4+ or CD8+ T cells sorted from blood, sampled in a trial of the OX40 agonist ivuxolimab. Every receptor here comes from an adult with an advanced solid tumor such as melanoma, head and neck, liver or kidney cancer.

The rearrangement joins TRBV18 to TRBJ2-7, with D perhaps being TRBD1 or TRBD2 (5 bases each). This CDR3 is built from 14 residues. Germline V gene data show CDR1 as KGHSH and CDR2 as LQKENI. Trimming stripped 5 bases from V and 7 bases from J, with 18 bases between. CDR3: CASSSGTPLGEQYF. The DNA of the CDR3 is TGTGCCAGCTCATCAGGGACCCCCTTGGGGGAGCAGTACTTC.

Only one count was recorded for this clone. The V and J genes are TRBV4-3 and TRBJ2-7, with D uncertain. Trimming pared 0 bases from V and 2 bases from J, leaving 11 bases between. This CDR3 region has 15 residues. In germline, CDR1 is LGHNA, CDR2 YSLEER. Written as DNA, the CDR3 is TGCGCCAGCAGCCAAGACTTGGGCAGTCCCTACGAGCAGTACTTC. It yields the protein CASSQDLGSPYEQYF.

The V gene is TRBV5-1, the J gene TRBJ1-1; D is uncertain. Germline V lookup: CDR1 SGHRS, CDR2 YFSETQ. V was cut by 0 bases and J by 1 base, with 4 bases left in between. This CDR3 has 13 residues. This chain's CDR3 is CASSLEQNTEAFF. As DNA, the CDR3 is TGCGCCAGCAGCTTGGAACAGAACACTGAAGCTTTCTTT.

The V call is TRBV6-5, the J call TRBJ2-7, with TRBD1 identical over 12 bases. This CDR3 comprises 13 residues. Germline V gene sequence: CDR1 MNHEY, CDR2 SVGAGI. After removal of 8 bases from V and 5 bases from J, the junction contained 4 bases not matched to a gene. The CDR3 DNA is TGTGCCAGCGAGGGACAGGGGGCTCACGAGCAGTACTTC. Its translation: CASEGQGAHEQYF.

The J gene is TRBJ1-3, the V gene TRBV10-3, with 8 nucleotides matching TRBD1. The CDR3 is 16 amino acids. Germline V gene sequence: CDR1 ENHRY, CDR2 SYGVKD. Losses at the gene ends were 5 bases for V and 4 bases for J; bases not matched to a gene: 10. CDR3 coding DNA: TGTGCCATCAGTCCGTTAGCGGCAGGGGGCGGAAACACCATATATTTT. Translating it yields CAISPLAAGGGNTIYF.

This chain uses TRBV10-3 with TRBJ2-7; D perhaps matches TRBD1 (5 bases). CDR3 length: 13 amino acids. Germline V gene lookup returns CDR1 ENHRY and CDR2 SYGVKD. V lost 10 bases and J lost 6, with 19 bases in between. CDR3 sequence reads: CATVQVLKSEQYF. The CDR3 region has the DNA TGTGCCACCGTACAGGTCCTTAAGAGCGAGCAGTACTTC.

This clone was observed a single time. The chain carries TRBV18 and TRBJ2-5, with a tentative D call TRBD1 (6 bases). The germline V gene encodes CDR1 KGHSH and CDR2 LQKENI. There are 15 residues in the CDR3. Trimming took 0 bases from V and 4 from J, leaving 12 bases between them. CDR3 loop: CASSPPGQPGETQYF. CDR3 sequence (DNA): TGTGCCAGCTCACCACCAGGACAGCCTGGAGAGACCCAGTACTTC. The full variable domain, its missing parts supplied by reference TRBV18 and TRBJ2-5, is NAGVMQNPRHLVRRRGQEARLRCSPMKGHSHVYWYRQLPEEGLKFMVYLQKENIIDESGMPKERFSAEFPKEGPSILRIQQVVRGDSAAYFCASSPPGQPGETQYFGPGTRLLVL.

This clone has a single count. The chain couples TRBV5-1 to TRBJ2-5; D ambiguous. The V gene lost 5 bases and the J gene lost 3 bases, with 5 bases spanning the gap. This CDR3 spans 11 amino acids. Germline V CDR1 and CDR2: SGHRS, YFSETQ. In DNA, the CDR3 is TGCGCCAGCAGTTTTGAAGAGACCCAGTACTTC. Encoded protein: CASSFEETQYF.

The genes are TRBV9 and TRBJ1-6; D gene unclear. With 6 bases removed from V and 0 bases from J, the gap between germline ends came to 1 base. Germline CDR1 is SGDLS and CDR2 is YYNGEE. The CDR3 consists of 12 residues. CDR3 loop: CASNSYNSPLHF. The CDR3 nucleotides are TGTGCCAGCAACTCCTATAATTCACCCCTCCACTTT.